This TCR beta chain came from a study of blood T cell dynamics during melanoma immunotherapy. Noted time point: pre-treatment baseline. Blood was drawn before treatment and at week 3 after checkpoint blockade. TCRdb's table, derived via immunoSEQ multiplex PCR, lists solely in-frame clones and lacks some. Of approximately 12,000 clones in the sample, roughly 89% were seen once. Germline V gene lookup returns CDR1 LNHDA and CDR2 SQIVND (reference sequence). This CDR3 spans 14 amino acids. Between the trimmed V and J ends, which lost 4 bases and 0 bases, there was a span of 9 bases. This TCR derives from a human donor with melanoma. The sequenced sample was blood, obtained from a patient treated with checkpoint blockade. The chain carries TRBV19 and TRBJ1-1; a possible D gene is TRBD1 (5 bases). The CDR3 is CASSTGLLNTEAFF. CDR3 nucleotides: TGTGCCAGTAGTACGGGACTTTTGAACACTGAAGCTTTCTTT.